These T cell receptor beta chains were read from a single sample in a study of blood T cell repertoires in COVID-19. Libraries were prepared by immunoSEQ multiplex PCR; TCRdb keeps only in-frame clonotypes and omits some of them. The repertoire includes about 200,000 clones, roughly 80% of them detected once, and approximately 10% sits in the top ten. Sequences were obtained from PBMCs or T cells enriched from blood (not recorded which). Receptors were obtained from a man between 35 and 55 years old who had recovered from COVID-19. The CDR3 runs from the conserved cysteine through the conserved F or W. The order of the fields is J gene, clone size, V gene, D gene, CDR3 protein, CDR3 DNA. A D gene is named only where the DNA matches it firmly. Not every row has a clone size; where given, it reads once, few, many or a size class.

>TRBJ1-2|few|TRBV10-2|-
CASKGGPDYGYTF
TGCGCCAGCAAGGGAGGACCGGACTATGGCTACACCTTC
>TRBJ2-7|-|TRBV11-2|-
CASSLVYRSYEQYF
TGTGCCAGCAGCTTAGTCTACAGATCCTACGAGCAGTACTTC
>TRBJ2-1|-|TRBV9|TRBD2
CASSAGTSGRVGSYNEQFF
TGTGCCAGCAGCGCGGGGACTAGCGGGAGAGTAGGCTCCTACAATGAGCAGTTCTTC
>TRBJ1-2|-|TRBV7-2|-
CASSGLGTGRGGGYTF
TGTGCCAGCAGCGGACTAGGTACTGGCAGGGGTGGTGGCTACACCTTC
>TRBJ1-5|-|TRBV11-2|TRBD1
CASSLGQGSYQPQHF
TGTGCCAGCAGCTTAGGACAGGGAAGCTATCAGCCCCAGCATTTT
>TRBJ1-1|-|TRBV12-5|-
CASGLLGGVSQKTEAFF
TGTGCTAGTGGCCTACTCGGGGGGGTGAGTCAAAAGACTGAAGCTTTCTTT
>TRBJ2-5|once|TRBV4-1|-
CASSQEGRGQETQYF
TGCGCCAGCAGCCAAGAGGGCAGGGGCCAAGAGACCCAGTACTTC
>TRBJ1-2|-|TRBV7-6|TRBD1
CASSPTGNYGYTF
TGTGCCAGCAGCCCGACAGGGAACTATGGCTACACCTTC
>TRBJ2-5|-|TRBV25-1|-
CASSESLGRGETQYF
TGTGCCAGCAGTGAATCGTTGGGCAGGGGAGAGACCCAGTACTTC
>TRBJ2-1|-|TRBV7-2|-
CASSLFTGIAYNEQFF
TGTGCCAGCAGCTTATTCACAGGGATCGCCTACAATGAGCAGTTCTTC
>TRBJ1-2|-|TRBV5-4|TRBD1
CASSSDRDGYTF
TGTGCCAGCAGCTCTGACAGGGATGGCTACACCTTC
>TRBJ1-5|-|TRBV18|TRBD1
CASSPNGQGASYSNQPQHF
TGTGCCAGCTCACCAAACGGACAGGGGGCCTCTTATAGCAATCAGCCCCAGCATTTT
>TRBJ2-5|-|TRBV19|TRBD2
CASSPRLAGVETQYF
TGTGCCAGTAGTCCTCGACTAGCGGGAGTAGAGACCCAGTACTTC
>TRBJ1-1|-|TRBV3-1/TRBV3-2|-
CASSQWRTEDTEAFF
TGTGCCAGCAGCCAATGGCGGACAGAGGACACTGAAGCTTTCTTT
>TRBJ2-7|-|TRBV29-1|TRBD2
CSVGTSGSTYEQYF
TGCAGCGTCGGGACTAGCGGGAGTACCTACGAGCAGTACTTC
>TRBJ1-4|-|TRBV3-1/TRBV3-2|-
CASSLRESEKLFF
TGTGCCAGCAGCTTACGGGAGTCGGAAAAACTGTTTTTT
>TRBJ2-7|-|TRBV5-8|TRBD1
CASSLGQGTSEQYF
TGTGCCAGCAGCTTAGGACAGGGAACGAGCGAGCAGTACTTC
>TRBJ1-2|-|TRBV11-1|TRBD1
CASSSTGLVYGYTF
TGTGCCAGCAGCTCGACAGGGTTGGTCTATGGCTACACCTTC
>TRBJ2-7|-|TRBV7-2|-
CASTPEGLSSGEQYF
TGTGCCAGCACCCCGGAGGGGTTAAGTTCCGGCGAGCAGTACTTC
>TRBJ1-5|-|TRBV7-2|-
CASSLFSPLNNQPQHF
TGTGCCAGCAGCTTATTTTCTCCACTGAACAATCAGCCCCAGCATTTT
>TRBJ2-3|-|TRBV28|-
CASSSRKGGGTDTQYF
TGTGCCAGCAGTTCCCGAAAAGGGGGAGGGACAGATACGCAGTATTTT
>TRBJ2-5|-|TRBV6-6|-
CASSPGSETQYF
TGTGCCAGCAGTCCAGGATCCGAGACCCAGTACTTC
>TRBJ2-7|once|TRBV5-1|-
CASSSQGVLSYEQYF
TGCGCCAGCAGCTCACAGGGAGTCCTGTCCTACGAGCAGTACTTC
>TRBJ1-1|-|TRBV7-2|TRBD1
CASSYDRVVAFF
TGTGCCAGCAGCTATGACAGGGTTGTAGCTTTCTTT
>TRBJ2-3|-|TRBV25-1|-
CASSATGSDTQYF
TGTGCCAGCAGCGCTACAGGGTCAGATACGCAGTATTTT
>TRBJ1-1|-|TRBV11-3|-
CASSQGGNTEAFF
TGTGCCAGCAGCCAGGGCGGGAACACTGAAGCTTTCTTT
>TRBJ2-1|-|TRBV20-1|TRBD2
CSASGPMASGGHSSYNEQFF
TGCAGTGCTAGTGGTCCCATGGCTAGCGGGGGTCATAGCTCCTACAATGAGCAGTTCTTC
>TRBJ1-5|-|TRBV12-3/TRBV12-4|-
CASSLPGKPQHF
TGTGCCAGCAGTTTACCGGGGAAGCCCCAGCATTTT
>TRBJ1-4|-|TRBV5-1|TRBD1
CASSWGQGPFEKLFF
TGCGCCAGCAGCTGGGGACAGGGCCCATTTGAAAAACTGTTTTTT
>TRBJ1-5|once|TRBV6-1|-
CASSELRELQPQHF
TGTGCCAGCAGTGAACTCAGGGAACTTCAGCCCCAGCATTTT
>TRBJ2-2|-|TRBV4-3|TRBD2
CASSQDWSGSGELFF
TGCGCCAGCAGCCAAGATTGGAGCGGGAGTGGGGAGCTGTTTTTT
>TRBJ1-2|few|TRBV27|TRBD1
CASSLQGDYGYTF
TGTGCCAGCAGTTTACAGGGGGACTATGGCTACACCTTC
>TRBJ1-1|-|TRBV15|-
CATSRDLAAGPKAFF
TGTGCCACCAGCAGAGACCTGGCGGCAGGGCCCAAAGCTTTCTTT
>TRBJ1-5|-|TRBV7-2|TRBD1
CASSPTGTVNQPQHF
TGTGCCAGCAGCCCGACCGGGACAGTCAATCAGCCCCAGCATTTT
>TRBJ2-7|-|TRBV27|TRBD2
CASRHNPSGRDRQYF
TGTGCCAGCAGACACAATCCTAGCGGGAGAGATCGGCAGTACTTC
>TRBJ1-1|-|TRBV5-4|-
CASSTRMHGGYRAFF
TGTGCCAGCAGCACTAGAATGCATGGGGGCTATCGAGCTTTCTTT